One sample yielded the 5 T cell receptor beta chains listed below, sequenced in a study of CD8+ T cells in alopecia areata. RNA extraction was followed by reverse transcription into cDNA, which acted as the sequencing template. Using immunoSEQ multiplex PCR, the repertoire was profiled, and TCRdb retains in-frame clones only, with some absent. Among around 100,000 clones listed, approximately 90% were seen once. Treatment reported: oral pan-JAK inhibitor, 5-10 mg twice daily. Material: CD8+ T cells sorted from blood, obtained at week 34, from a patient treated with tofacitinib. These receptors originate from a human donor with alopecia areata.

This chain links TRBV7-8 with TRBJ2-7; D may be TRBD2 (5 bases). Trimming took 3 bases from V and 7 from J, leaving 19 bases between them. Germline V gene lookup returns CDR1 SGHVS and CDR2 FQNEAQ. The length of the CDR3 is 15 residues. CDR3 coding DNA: TGTGCCAGCAGCTTCATTACGGGATCCACGTGGGAGCAGTACTTC. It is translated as CASSFITGSTWEQYF.

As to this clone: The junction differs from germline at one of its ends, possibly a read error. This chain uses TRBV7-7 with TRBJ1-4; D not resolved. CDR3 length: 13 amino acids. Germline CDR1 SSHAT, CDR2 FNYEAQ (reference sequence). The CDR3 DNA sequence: TGTGCTAGCAGCCCCGGGGTGAGGGAAAAACTGTTTTTT. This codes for CASSPGVREKLFF.

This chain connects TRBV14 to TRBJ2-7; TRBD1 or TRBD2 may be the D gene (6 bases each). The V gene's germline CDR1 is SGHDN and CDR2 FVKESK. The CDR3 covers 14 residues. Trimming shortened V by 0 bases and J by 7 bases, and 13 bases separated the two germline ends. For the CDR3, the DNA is TGTGCCAGCAGCCAAGAGTGGGGGGCTCGAGAGCAGTACTTC. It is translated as CASSQEWGAREQYF.

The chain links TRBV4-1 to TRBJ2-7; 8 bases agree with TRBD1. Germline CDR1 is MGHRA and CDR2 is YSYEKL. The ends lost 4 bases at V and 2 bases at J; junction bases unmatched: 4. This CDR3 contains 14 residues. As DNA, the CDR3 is TGCGCCAGCAGCCCGACAGGGGACCCCTACGAGCAGTACTTC. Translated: CASSPTGDPYEQYF.

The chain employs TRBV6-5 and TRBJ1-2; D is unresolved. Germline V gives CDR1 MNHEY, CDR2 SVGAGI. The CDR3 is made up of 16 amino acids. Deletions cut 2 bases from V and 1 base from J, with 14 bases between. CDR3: CASSYERSGFNYGYTF. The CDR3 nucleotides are TGTGCCAGCAGTTACGAAAGGTCGGGCTTTAACTATGGCTACACCTTC.